Below, 5 T cell receptor beta chains from the same sample are listed, as sequenced in a study of blood T cells in healthy people across ages. Primers used in a second PCR of about 6 to 11 cycles were a sample-barcoded 5' primer and a J-beta primer mix. TCRdb itself ran the 5' RACE reads through MiXCR, one entry per CDR3 protein. The sample has 1.5 million to 2 million distinct CDR3 sequences; roughly 28% are singletons. What was sequenced was blood. The source of these receptors is a woman aged 25 to 39 in good health.

This clonotype was seen at least ten times. The V call is TRBV29-1, the J call TRBJ2-3; the D gene is possibly TRBD1 (5 bases). Per the germline V gene, CDR1 is SQVTM and CDR2 is ANQGSEA. Trimming removed 3 bases from V and 0 bases from J, with 16 bases in between. This CDR3 region has 16 residues. CDR3 in amino acids: CSVDPFTGSSTDTQYF. In DNA form, the CDR3 reads TGCAGCGTTGATCCTTTCACAGGCTCTAGCACAGATACGCAGTATTTT.

This clonotype was seen a few times. J is TRBJ1-5 and V is TRBV14; D is undetermined. V lost 1 base to trimming and J lost 0 bases, with 13 bases between them. Per the germline V gene, CDR1 is SGHDN and CDR2 is FVKESK. The CDR3 covers 17 residues. For the CDR3, the DNA is TGTGCCAGCAGCCAAGCTTTCAGTCCGCGTAGCAATCAGCCCCAGCATTTT. As protein: CASSQAFSPRSNQPQHF.

This clonotype was detected a few times. The chain carries TRBV10-3 and TRBJ2-1; 9 bases align to TRBD2. Germline CDR1 reads ENHRY; CDR2 reads SYGVKD. Trimming at V came to 2 bases and at J to 10 bases, leaving 6 bases not matched to a gene. The CDR3 covers 14 residues. The DNA for the CDR3 is TGTGCCATCAGTGAGCCACTAGCGGGTGGGGAGCAGTTCTTC. It is translated as CAISEPLAGGEQFF.

This clonotype was detected only a few times. The rearrangement uses TRBV7-9 and TRBJ2-7; TRBD2 is a possible D gene (5 bases). The V gene's germline CDR1 is SEHNR and CDR2 FQNEAQ (reference sequence). This CDR3 spans 17 amino acids. Trimming took off 1 base at V and 7 bases at J, with 23 bases between the two ends. Written as DNA, the CDR3 is TGTGCCAGCAGCTTAGGGACTCCACTCAAGCTTGGTCTTGAGCAGTACTTC. Its translation: CASSLGTPLKLGLEQYF. Using reference TRBV7-9 and TRBJ2-7 for the parts outside the CDR3, the full variable domain is DTGVSQNPRHKITKRGQNVTFRCDPISEHNRLYWYRQTLGQGPEFLTYFQNEAQLEKSRLLSDRFSAERPKGSFSTLEIQRTEQGDSAMYLCASSLGTPLKLGLEQYFGPGTRLTVT.

This clonotype showed up just a few times. The chain carries TRBV5-1 and TRBJ2-3; possible D gene TRBD2, 7 bases. The V and J ends lost 3 bases and 3 bases respectively, with 17 bases between them. CDR1 is SGHRS, CDR2 YFSETQ, per germline. This CDR3 comprises 16 residues. CDR3 DNA sequence: TGCGCCAGCAGCTCTCGGGGGGCTGTGAAAACAGATACGCAGTATTTT. It is translated as CASSSRGAVKTDTQYF.